These 2 T cell receptor beta chains were all obtained from the same sample, sequenced in a study of read filtering for tumor transcriptome and immune sequencing. The library was built from roughly 400 ng RNA with molecular barcoded adaptors for alpha/delta and beta/gamma chains. TCRdb called the reads again in MiXCR, with one record for every CDR3 protein. This table holds 40,000 or so distinct CDR3 sequences, about 13% found once. The sample comprised a population of CD138-negative cells sorted from bone marrow. These receptor sequences come from a donor older than 35 with multiple myeloma.

This clonotype was picked up many times. The CDR3: CASRRGAGYNEQFF. As DNA, the CDR3 is TGCGCCAGCAGACGGGGGGCGGGTTACAATGAGCAGTTCTTC. V usage is TRBV5-1 and J usage is TRBJ2-1; weak D call: TRBD2 (7 bases). The CDR3 length is 14 residues. V dropped 5 bases and J dropped 4 bases, with 13 bases sitting between them. Looked up from germline, CDR1 is SGHRS and CDR2 is YFSETQ. The full variable domain, in which reference TRBV5-1 and TRBJ2-1 provide the parts outside the CDR3, is KAGVTQTPRYLIKTRGQQVTLSCSPISGHRSVSWYQQTPGQGLQFLFEYFSETQRNKGNFPGRFSGRQFSNSRSEMNVSTLELGDSALYLCASRRGAGYNEQFFGPGTRLTVL.

A remark on this clonotype: A read error is possible here, since a much larger clone lies one base away. This chain connects TRBV28 to TRBJ1-2; no reliable D call. This CDR3 spans 11 amino acids. The germline V gene encodes CDR1 MDHEN and CDR2 SYDVKM. The V gene lost 6 bases and the J gene lost 9 bases, with 11 bases spanning the gap. This chain's CDR3 is CASRLSRSYTF. The CDR3 coding sequence is TGTGCCAGCAGACTTAGTAGGAGCTACACCTTC.